This passage covers 19 T cell receptor beta chains from one sample sequenced in a study of blood T cell repertoires in COVID-19. Assay used: immunoSEQ multiplex PCR; TCRdb lists only in-frame clones, some missing. The data contain about 200,000 clones, around 80% of them singletons. The sample taken for sequencing was peripheral blood. These receptors originate from a woman aged 80 or over with acute or convalescent COVID-19.

The CDR3 bases are TGTGCCAGCAGTCTAACCGCGGGCTCCGGGGAGCTGTTTTTT. It codes for CASSLTAGSGELFF. The chain employs TRBV5-5 and TRBJ2-2, with D perhaps TRBD2 (5 bases). This CDR3 has 14 residues. The germline V and J ends were trimmed by 5 bases and 6 bases, with 14 bases remaining between them. CDR1 is SGHKS, CDR2 YYEKEE, per germline (reference sequence). The full variable domain, rest sourced from reference TRBV5-5 and TRBJ2-2, is DAGVTQSPTHLIKTRGQQVTLRCSPISGHKSVSWYQQVLGQGPQFIFQYYEKEERGRGNFPDRFSARQFPNYSSELNVNALLLGDSALYLCASSLTAGSGELFFGEGSRLTVL.

The gene calls are TRBV7-3 and TRBJ2-7, with TRBD1 matching over 10 bases. The germline gives CDR1 SGHTA, CDR2 FQGTGA. V gave up 0 bases and J gave up 0 bases; unmatched junction bases: 8. The CDR3 totals 18 residues. CDR3 bases: TGTGCCAGCAGCTTAACGGGACAGGGGTCGGGAAGCTCCTACGAGCAGTACTTC. It is translated as CASSLTGQGSGSSYEQYF.

This chain links TRBV28 with TRBJ1-1; a weak D match, TRBD1 (6 bases). Deletions cut 6 bases from V and 2 bases from J, with 19 bases between. The CDR3 length is 16 residues. Germline V lookup: CDR1 MDHEN, CDR2 SYDVKM. The CDR3 nucleotides are TGTGCCAGCAGGGAGCAAACAGGGAATGAAAACACTGAAGCTTTCTTT. Its protein is CASREQTGNENTEAFF.

The chain has TRBV10-3 and TRBJ2-7, with D perhaps matching TRBD2 (5 bases). The germline V gene has CDR1 ENHRY and CDR2 SYGVKD. The CDR3 has 15 amino acids. The germline V and J ends were trimmed by 3 bases and 1 base, with 13 bases remaining between them. The DNA for the CDR3 is TGTGCCATCAGTGACTACAGCGGCGAGTCCTACGAGCAGTACTTC. This codes for CAISDYSGESYEQYF.

The CDR3 is CASSQGALALYGYTF. The CDR3 DNA sequence: TGTGCCAGCAGCCAGGGGGCCCTTGCACTTTATGGCTACACCTTC. This chain uses TRBV3-1 (or the pseudogene TRBV3-2) with TRBJ1-2; maybe TRBD1 (6 bases). Between the trimmed V and J ends, which lost 3 bases and 5 bases, there was a span of 16 bases. CDR3 length: 15 amino acids. The germline gives CDR1 LGHDT, CDR2 YNNKEL (reference sequence).

The V call is TRBV9, the J call TRBJ2-1; 8 bases fit TRBD1. With V trimmed by 0 bases and J by 8 bases, 7 bases remained unmatched. The CDR3 consists of 15 residues. Germline values: CDR1 SGDLS, CDR2 YYNGEE. CDR3 region: CASSVVGQGGDEQFF. The CDR3 DNA sequence: TGTGCCAGCAGCGTAGTAGGACAGGGAGGTGATGAGCAGTTCTTC.

The V call is TRBV7-2, the J call TRBJ1-5, with a possible D match to TRBD1 (6 bases). Per germline, CDR1 SGHTA and CDR2 FQGNSA. This CDR3 has 14 residues. Trimming left V 1 base short and J 7 bases short, with 11 bases between. CDR3 in amino acids: CASSLVPGDQPQHF. In nucleotides, the CDR3 is TGTGCCAGCAGCTTAGTTCCAGGGGACCAGCCCCAGCATTTT.

In this sample, this clone turned up a few times. V is TRBV5-1 and J is TRBJ1-1; D not certain. This CDR3 has 13 residues. The V end lost 2 bases, the J end lost 1 base, and 6 bases lay between the germline ends. Germline CDR1 and CDR2: SGHRS and YFSETQ. In DNA, the CDR3 is TGCGCCAGCAGCTTTACAGCGAACACTGAAGCTTTCTTT. Translated, it gives CASSFTANTEAFF.

This clone appeared once. V and J are TRBV30 and TRBJ2-4; 10 bases fit TRBD2. Trimming at V came to 3 bases and at J to 1 base, leaving 12 bases not matched to a gene. The CDR3 loop spans 18 amino acids. CDR1 is GTSNPN, CDR2 SVGIG, per germline (reference sequence). CDR3 in amino acids: CAWSQTSGNYFAKNIQYF. The CDR3 nucleotides read TGTGCCTGGAGCCAAACTAGCGGGAATTACTTCGCCAAAAACATTCAGTACTTC.

The V and J genes are TRBV27 and TRBJ1-1; D ambiguous. Looked up from germline, CDR1 is MNHEY and CDR2 is SMNVEV (reference sequence). The CDR3 runs to 16 residues. Between the trimmed V and J ends, which lost 7 bases and 2 bases, there was a span of 20 bases. As DNA, the CDR3 is TGTGCCAGCACCAGTTTCCAGGAAACCTTTAACACTGAAGCTTTCTTT. This sequence encodes CASTSFQETFNTEAFF.

The chain uses TRBV6-5 and TRBJ1-4; TRBD1 agrees at 8 bases. Germline CDR1 reads MNHEY; CDR2 reads SVGAGI. The CDR3 extends over 15 amino acids. V lost 4 bases, J lost 4 bases, and 5 bases stayed unmatched. CDR3 sequence (DNA): TGTGCCAGCAGTTCCCAGGGGGCGTATAATGAAAAACTGTTTTTT. Its translation is CASSSQGAYNEKLFF.

V usage is TRBV5-1 and J usage is TRBJ2-3; TRBD1 is a possible D gene (8 bases). This CDR3 is built from 18 residues. Trimming stripped 0 bases from V and 2 bases from J, with 19 bases between. Germline assignment: CDR1 SGHRS and CDR2 YFSETQ. The CDR3 region has the DNA TGCGCCAGCAGCTTGGTCCAGGCTACAGGGGGGGTCACAGATACGCAGTATTTT. It codes for CASSLVQATGGVTDTQYF. The full variable domain, its missing parts supplied by reference TRBV5-1 and TRBJ2-3, is KAGVTQTPRYLIKTRGQQVTLSCSPISGHRSVSWYQQTPGQGLQFLFEYFSETQRNKGNFPGRFSGRQFSNSRSEMNVSTLELGDSALYLCASSLVQATGGVTDTQYFGPGTRLTVL.

The chain recombines TRBV5-6 with TRBJ1-2; no definite D call. V was clipped by 5 bases and J by 4 bases, with 9 bases between them. The CDR3 covers 12 residues. Per germline, CDR1 SGHDT and CDR2 YYEEEE. The CDR3 region has the DNA TGTGCCAGCAGTAGCGTTTTCTATGGCTACACCTTC. Protein sequence: CASSSVFYGYTF.

Comment on this clone: This specimen includes other DNA sequences encoding the same CDR3. The chain combines TRBV19 with TRBJ2-7; D might be TRBD1 (5 bases). Germline CDR1 and CDR2: LNHDA and SQIVND (reference sequence). Trimming pared 3 bases from V and 1 base from J, leaving 7 bases between. This CDR3 contains 13 residues. As DNA, the CDR3 is TGTGCCAGTAGTATTCAGGGATCCTACGAGCAGTACTTC. It yields the protein CASSIQGSYEQYF.

This rearrangement joins TRBV27 to TRBJ1-1; maybe TRBD1 (5 bases). V was cut by 3 bases and J by 4 bases, with 9 bases left in between. This CDR3 has 13 residues. CDR1 and CDR2 from the germline V gene are MNHEY and SMNVEV (reference sequence). DNA of the CDR3: TGTGCCAGCAGTTTTGCGGGGGGCACTGAAGCTTTCTTT. Its translation: CASSFAGGTEAFF.

This chain uses TRBV4-2 with TRBJ2-7, with 8 bases matching TRBD1. The germline CDR1 and CDR2 sequences are LGHNA and YNFKEQ. V lost 0 bases and J lost 5; bases outside the gene matches: 9. The CDR3 extends over 16 amino acids. CDR3: CASSQDPDRAVNEQYF. The CDR3 DNA reads as TGTGCCAGCAGCCAAGATCCGGACAGGGCCGTGAACGAGCAGTACTTC.

The gene calls are TRBV11-2 and TRBJ2-1; weak D call: TRBD2 (5 bases). Deletions cut 4 bases from V and 8 bases from J, with 9 bases between. CDR1 SGHAT and CDR2 FQNNGV come from the germline V gene. The CDR3 has 12 amino acids. The CDR3 sequence: CASSSLEHEQFF. In DNA, the CDR3 is TGTGCCAGCAGCTCACTAGAGCATGAGCAGTTCTTC.

The chain carries TRBV5-1 and TRBJ1-1, with 9 bases lining up with TRBD1. Germline V gene lookup returns CDR1 SGHRS and CDR2 YFSETQ. The length of the CDR3 is 18 residues. V was clipped by 4 bases and J by 4 bases; unmatched bases: 17. CDR3 sequence reads: CASSLGPRDRVVGTEAFF. CDR3 coding DNA: TGCGCCAGCAGCCTGGGACCCCGGGACAGGGTGGTGGGCACTGAAGCTTTCTTT.

The J gene is TRBJ2-1, the V gene TRBV9; tentative D call: TRBD2 (6 bases). V lost 0 bases and J 0 bases, leaving 13 bases between the germline ends. The CDR3 sequence is 17 residues long. Looked up from germline, CDR1 is SGDLS and CDR2 is YYNGEE. Here the CDR3 reads CASSVEGTFTSYNEQFF. CDR3 coding DNA: TGTGCCAGCAGCGTAGAGGGGACTTTCACCTCCTACAATGAGCAGTTCTTC. Full variable domain (rest looked up from reference TRBV9 and TRBJ2-1): DSGVTQTPKHLITATGQRVTLRCSPRSGDLSVYWYQQSLDQGLQFLIQYYNGEERAKGNILERFSAQQFPDLHSELNLSSLELGDSALYFCASSVEGTFTSYNEQFFGPGTRLTVL.